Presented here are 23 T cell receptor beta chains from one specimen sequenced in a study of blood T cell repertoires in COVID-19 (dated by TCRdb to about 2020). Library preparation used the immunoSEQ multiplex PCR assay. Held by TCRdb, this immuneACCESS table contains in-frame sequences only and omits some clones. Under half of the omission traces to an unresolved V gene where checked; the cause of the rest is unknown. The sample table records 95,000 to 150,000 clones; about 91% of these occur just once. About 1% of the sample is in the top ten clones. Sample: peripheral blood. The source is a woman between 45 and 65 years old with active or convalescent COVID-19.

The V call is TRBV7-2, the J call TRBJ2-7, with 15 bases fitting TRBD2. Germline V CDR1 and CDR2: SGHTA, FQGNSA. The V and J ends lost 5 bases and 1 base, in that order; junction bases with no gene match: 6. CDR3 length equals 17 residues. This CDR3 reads CASSLWTSGRASYEQYF. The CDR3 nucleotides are TGTGCCAGCAGCCTCTGGACTAGCGGGAGGGCGTCCTACGAGCAGTACTTC.

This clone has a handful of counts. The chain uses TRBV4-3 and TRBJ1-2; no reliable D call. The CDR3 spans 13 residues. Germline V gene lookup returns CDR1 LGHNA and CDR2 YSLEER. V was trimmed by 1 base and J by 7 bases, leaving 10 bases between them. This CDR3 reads CASSQGVRLGYTF. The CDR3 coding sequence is TGCGCCAGCAGCCAAGGGGTTAGACTTGGCTACACCTTC.

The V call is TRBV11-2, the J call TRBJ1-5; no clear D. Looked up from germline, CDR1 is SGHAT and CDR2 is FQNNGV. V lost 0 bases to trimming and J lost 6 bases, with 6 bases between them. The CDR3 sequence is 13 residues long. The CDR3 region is CASSLERGQPQHF. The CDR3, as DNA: TGTGCCAGCAGCTTAGAGAGAGGTCAGCCCCAGCATTTT.

CDR3 nucleotide sequence: TGCGCCAGCAGACCGACTAGCGGGAGCTCCTACAATGAGCAGTTCTTC. It specifies CASRPTSGSSYNEQFF. The rearrangement joins TRBV5-1 to TRBJ2-1, with TRBD2 matching over 12 bases. V was pared by 5 bases and J by 0 bases, with 3 bases of the junction left unmatched. Germline-derived CDR1 and CDR2 are SGHRS and YFSETQ. CDR3 size: 16 residues.

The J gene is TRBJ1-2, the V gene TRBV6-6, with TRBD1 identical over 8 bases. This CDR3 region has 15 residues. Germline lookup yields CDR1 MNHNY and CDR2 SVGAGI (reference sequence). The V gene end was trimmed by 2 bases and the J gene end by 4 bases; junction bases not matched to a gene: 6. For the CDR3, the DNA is TGTGCCAGCAGTTACCCGGGACAGGAGCGCTATGGCTACACCTTC. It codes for CASSYPGQERYGYTF.

This CDR3 reads CASSAADTQYF. The CDR3 coding sequence is TGTGCCAGCAGCGCAGCAGATACGCAGTATTTT. This chain links TRBV7-9 with TRBJ2-3; the D is unclear. Trimming left V 5 bases short and J 4 bases short, with 4 bases between. There are 11 residues in the CDR3. In germline, CDR1 is SEHNR, CDR2 FQNEAQ (reference sequence). Full variable domain (missing parts from reference TRBV7-9 and TRBJ2-3): DTGVSQNPRHKITKRGQNVTFRCDPISEHNRLYWYRQTLGQGPEFLTYFQNEAQLEKSRLLSDRFSAERPKGSFSTLEIQRTEQGDSAMYLCASSAADTQYFGPGTRLTVL.

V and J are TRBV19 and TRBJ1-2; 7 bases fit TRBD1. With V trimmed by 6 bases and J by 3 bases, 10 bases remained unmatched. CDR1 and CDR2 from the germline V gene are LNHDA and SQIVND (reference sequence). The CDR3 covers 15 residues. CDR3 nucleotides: TGTGCCAGTAGCGACTACAGGGGACGGGACTATGGCTACACCTTC. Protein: CASSDYRGRDYGYTF.

The CDR3 DNA is TGTGCCAGCAGTTACCAGGGAGGGAGCACAGATACGCAGTATTTT. Its translation: CASSYQGGSTDTQYF. V usage is TRBV6-2 or TRBV6-3 and J usage is TRBJ2-3; 7 bases fit TRBD2. V lost 2 bases and J lost 0; bases outside the gene matches: 2. The CDR3 sequence is 15 residues long. CDR1 is MNHEY and CDR2 is SVGEGT in the germline V gene.

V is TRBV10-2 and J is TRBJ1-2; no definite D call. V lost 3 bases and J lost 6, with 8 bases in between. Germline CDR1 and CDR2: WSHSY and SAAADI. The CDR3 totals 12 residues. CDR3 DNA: TGCGCCAGCAGTGACCTTCTAGATGGCTACACCTTC. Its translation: CASSDLLDGYTF.

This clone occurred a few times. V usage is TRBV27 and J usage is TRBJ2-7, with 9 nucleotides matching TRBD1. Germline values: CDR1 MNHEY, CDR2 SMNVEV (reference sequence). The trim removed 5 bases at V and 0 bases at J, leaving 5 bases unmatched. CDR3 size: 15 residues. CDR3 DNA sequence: TGTGCCAGCAGTCGGGACAGGGTTACCTCCTACGAGCAGTACTTC. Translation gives CASSRDRVTSYEQYF.

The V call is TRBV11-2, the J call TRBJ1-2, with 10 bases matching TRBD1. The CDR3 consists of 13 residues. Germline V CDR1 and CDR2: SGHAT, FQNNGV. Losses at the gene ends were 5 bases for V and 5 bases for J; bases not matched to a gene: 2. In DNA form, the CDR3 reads TGTGCCAGCAGCGGGACAGGGGCATATGGCTACACCTTC. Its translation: CASSGTGAYGYTF.

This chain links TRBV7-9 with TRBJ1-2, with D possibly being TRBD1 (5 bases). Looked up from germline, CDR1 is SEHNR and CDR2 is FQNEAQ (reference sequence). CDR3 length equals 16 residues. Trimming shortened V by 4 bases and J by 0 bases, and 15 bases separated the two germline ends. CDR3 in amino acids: CASSSSWTRSNYGYTF. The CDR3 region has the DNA TGTGCCAGCAGCTCAAGCTGGACACGCTCTAACTATGGCTACACCTTC.

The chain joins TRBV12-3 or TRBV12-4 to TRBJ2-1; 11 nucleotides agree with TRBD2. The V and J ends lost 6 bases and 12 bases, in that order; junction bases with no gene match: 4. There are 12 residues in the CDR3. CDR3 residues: CASRKTSGVQFF. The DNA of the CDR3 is TGTGCCAGCAGAAAGACTAGCGGGGTGCAGTTCTTC.

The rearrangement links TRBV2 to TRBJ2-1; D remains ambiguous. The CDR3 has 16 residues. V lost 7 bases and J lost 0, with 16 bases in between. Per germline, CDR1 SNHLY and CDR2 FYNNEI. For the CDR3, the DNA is TGTGCCAGCACCTCCATACAGTCTCGCTCCTACAATGAGCAGTTCTTC. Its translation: CASTSIQSRSYNEQFF.

CDR3 sequence: CASSYGRGSQQYF. CDR3 nucleotide sequence: TGTGCCAGCAGCTACGGAAGGGGCTCTCAACAGTACTTC. The chain joins TRBV5-8 to TRBJ2-7; D is possibly TRBD1 (5 bases). CDR3 size: 13 residues. Trimming removed 3 bases from V and 10 bases from J, with 17 bases in between. The germline V gene has CDR1 SGHTS and CDR2 YDEGEE.

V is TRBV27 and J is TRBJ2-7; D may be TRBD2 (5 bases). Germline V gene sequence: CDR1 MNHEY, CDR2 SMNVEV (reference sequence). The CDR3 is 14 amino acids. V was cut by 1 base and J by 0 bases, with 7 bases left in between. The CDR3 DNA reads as TGTGCCAGCAGTTTATTCGCGGGCTCCTACGAGCAGTACTTC. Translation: CASSLFAGSYEQYF.

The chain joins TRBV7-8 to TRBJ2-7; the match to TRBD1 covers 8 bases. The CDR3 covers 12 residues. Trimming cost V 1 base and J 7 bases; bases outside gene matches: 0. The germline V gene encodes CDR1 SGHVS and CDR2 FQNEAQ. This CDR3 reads CASSLGDREQYF. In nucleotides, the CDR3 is TGTGCCAGCAGCTTAGGGGACAGGGAGCAGTACTTC. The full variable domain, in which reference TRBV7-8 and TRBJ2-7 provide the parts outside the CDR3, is GAGVSQSPRYKVAKRGQDVALRCDPISGHVSLFWYQQALGQGPEFLTYFQNEAQLDKSGLPSDRFFAERPEGSVSTLKIQRTQQEDSAVYLCASSLGDREQYFGPGTRLTVT.

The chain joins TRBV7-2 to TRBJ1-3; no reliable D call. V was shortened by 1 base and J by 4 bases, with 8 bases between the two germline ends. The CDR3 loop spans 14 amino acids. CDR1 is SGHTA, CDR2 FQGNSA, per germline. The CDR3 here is CASSLGQSGNTIYF. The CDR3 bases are TGTGCCAGCAGCTTAGGGCAATCAGGAAACACCATATATTTT.

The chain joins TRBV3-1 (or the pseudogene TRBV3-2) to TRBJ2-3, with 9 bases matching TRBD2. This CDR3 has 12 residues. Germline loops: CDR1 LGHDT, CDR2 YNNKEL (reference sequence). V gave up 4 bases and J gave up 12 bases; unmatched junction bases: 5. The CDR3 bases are TGTGCCAGCAGCCTAGCGGGAGAGACCCAGTATTTT. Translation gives CASSLAGETQYF.

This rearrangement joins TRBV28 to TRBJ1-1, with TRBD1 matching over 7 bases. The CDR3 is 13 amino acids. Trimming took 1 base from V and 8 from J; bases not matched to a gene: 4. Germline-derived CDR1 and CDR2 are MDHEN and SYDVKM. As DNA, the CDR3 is TGTGCCAGCAGTTTATTTTCGGACAGGGAAGCTTTCTTT. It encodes CASSLFSDREAFF.

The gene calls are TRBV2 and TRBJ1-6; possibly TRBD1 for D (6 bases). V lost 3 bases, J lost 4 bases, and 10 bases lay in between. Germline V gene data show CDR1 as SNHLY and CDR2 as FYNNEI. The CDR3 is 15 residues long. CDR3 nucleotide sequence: TGTGCCAGCAGTGAGGGGGGGGCGTATAATTCACCCCTCCACTTT. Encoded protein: CASSEGGAYNSPLHF.

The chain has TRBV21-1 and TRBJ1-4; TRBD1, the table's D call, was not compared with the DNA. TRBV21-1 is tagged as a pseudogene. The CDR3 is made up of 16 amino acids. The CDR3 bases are TGTGCCAGCAACCTACAGAGGACAGGGTTTAATGAAAAACTGTTTTTT. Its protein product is CASNLQRTGFNEKLFF.

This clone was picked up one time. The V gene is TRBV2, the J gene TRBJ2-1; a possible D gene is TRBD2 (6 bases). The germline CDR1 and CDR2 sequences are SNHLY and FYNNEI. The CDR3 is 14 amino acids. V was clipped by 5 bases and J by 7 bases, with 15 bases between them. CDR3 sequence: CASSPERSGNEQFF. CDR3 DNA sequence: TGTGCCAGCAGTCCGGAGAGGAGCGGGAATGAGCAGTTCTTC.